These 14 T cell receptor beta chains were all obtained from the same sample, sequenced in a study of T cell responses to AZD1222 COVID-19 vaccine. Libraries were prepared by immunoSEQ multiplex PCR; TCRdb keeps only in-frame clonotypes and omits some of them. Here the sample spans about 130,000 clones, around 87% being singletons. The sample here was peripheral blood, taken on day 0 of AZD1222 vaccination. These receptors came from an adult in good health.

As concerns this clone: Other DNA sequences within the sample encode an identical CDR3. The genes are TRBV7-2 and TRBJ2-1; perhaps TRBD2 as D (5 bases). CDR3 size: 15 residues. Germline CDR1 reads SGHTA; CDR2 reads FQGNSA. V was shortened by 0 bases and J by 1 base, with 7 bases between the two germline ends. CDR3 loop: CASSLARGSYNEQFF. CDR3 coding DNA: TGTGCCAGCAGCTTAGCCCGCGGGTCCTACAATGAGCAGTTCTTC.

This sequence joins TRBV13 and TRBJ2-3; no clear D gene. Deletions cut 4 bases from V and 5 bases from J, with 16 bases between. This CDR3 is 15 amino acids long. The germline CDR1 and CDR2 sequences are PRHDT and FYEKMQ (reference sequence). The CDR3 loop reads CASSSPDGWGDTQYF. The CDR3 DNA reads TGTGCCAGCAGCTCTCCGGACGGATGGGGAGATACGCAGTATTTT.

The J gene is TRBJ1-5, the V gene TRBV6-5; a possible D gene is TRBD1 (6 bases). CDR3 size: 14 residues. The germline V gene encodes CDR1 MNHEY and CDR2 SVGAGI. Trimming cost V 6 bases and J 4 bases, with 13 bases left between them. The CDR3 DNA follows: TGTGCCAGCAGATTACGGGACACTAATCAGCCCCAGCATTTT. It yields the protein CASRLRDTNQPQHF.

This clone came up once. J is TRBJ2-7 and V is TRBV7-6; 8 positions agree with TRBD1. After removal of 5 bases from V and 0 bases from J, the junction contained 6 bases not matched to a gene. CDR1 and CDR2 from the germline V gene are SGHVS and FNYEAQ. CDR3 size: 15 residues. In DNA, the CDR3 is TGTGCCAGCAGCACCTGGACAGGGCCCTCCTACGAGCAGTACTTC. It encodes CASSTWTGPSYEQYF.

This chain connects TRBV10-3 to TRBJ2-6, with 7 bases matching TRBD1. The germline CDR1 and CDR2 sequences are ENHRY and SYGVKD. CDR3 length: 19 residues. V gave up 2 bases and J gave up 0 bases; unmatched junction bases: 10. CDR3 residues: CAISEPPEGQTSGANVLTF. The CDR3 DNA reads as TGTGCCATCAGTGAGCCTCCCGAGGGACAGACCTCTGGGGCCAACGTCCTGACTTTC.

V usage is TRBV7-8 and J usage is TRBJ1-2; D may be TRBD1 (6 bases). CDR1 SGHVS and CDR2 FQNEAQ come from the germline V gene. The V gene lost 1 base and the J gene lost 2 bases, with 8 bases spanning the gap. CDR3 length: 14 residues. The CDR3 coding sequence is TGTGCCAGCAGCTTAGACAGGGTGAACTATGGCTACACCTTC. Translating gives CASSLDRVNYGYTF.

This chain links TRBV14 with TRBJ1-4, with D possibly matching TRBD1 (6 bases). Trimming cost V 1 base and J 13 bases, with 16 bases left between them. The germline gives CDR1 SGHDN, CDR2 FVKESK. This CDR3 has 14 amino acids. The CDR3 region has the DNA TGTGCCAGCAGCCAAGTTTCTTCAAGGGGGAGACTGTTTTTT. It encodes CASSQVSSRGRLFF.

This chain joins TRBV12-3 or TRBV12-4 and TRBJ2-7; D remains ambiguous. V gave up 4 bases and J gave up 4 bases, with 8 bases separating them. This CDR3 contains 12 residues. The CDR3 sequence is CASSWNWYEQYF. The CDR3 bases are TGTGCCAGCAGTTGGAATTGGTACGAGCAGTACTTC.

The V gene is TRBV4-1, the J gene TRBJ1-2; possibly TRBD1 for D (5 bases). V lost 4 bases and J lost 7, with 22 bases in between. Germline V gene lookup returns CDR1 MGHRA and CDR2 YSYEKL. The CDR3 totals 16 residues. In DNA, the CDR3 is TGCGCCAGCAGCCTCATTAACCCGGGACCGATTGGTGGCTACACCTTC. It encodes CASSLINPGPIGGYTF.

This rearrangement joins TRBV5-1 to TRBJ2-7, with 9 bases matching TRBD2. CDR1 is SGHRS and CDR2 is YFSETQ in the germline V gene. There are 15 residues in the CDR3. The junction had 11 bases not matched to a gene; V was cut back by 4 bases and J by 6 bases. The CDR3 reads CASSPFSGSEGEQYF. The CDR3 DNA follows: TGCGCCAGCAGCCCCTTTAGCGGGAGTGAAGGCGAGCAGTACTTC.

In nucleotides, the CDR3 is TGTGCCAGCAGCCGACTCGGGAGACTATATCTCCATCAGCCCCAGCATTTT. It encodes CASSRLGRLYLHQPQHF. This chain links TRBV6-2 or TRBV6-3 with TRBJ1-5, with D uncertain. This CDR3 is built from 17 residues. Between the trimmed V and J ends, which lost 6 bases and 5 bases, there was a span of 23 bases. Germline-derived CDR1 and CDR2 are MNHEY and SVGEGT.

The J gene is TRBJ2-1, the V gene TRBV5-1; the match to TRBD1 covers 9 bases. V shed 1 base, J shed 10 bases, and the junction held 3 bases outside the gene matches. This CDR3 is 13 amino acids long. CDR1 and CDR2 (germline): SGHRS, YFSETQ. CDR3 protein: CASSLIGTGEQFF. The CDR3 DNA is TGCGCCAGCAGCTTGATCGGGACAGGGGAGCAGTTCTTC.

This clone was seen a handful of times. The V and J genes are TRBV5-1 and TRBJ2-7; D remains ambiguous. V gave up 0 bases and J gave up 6 bases, with 4 bases separating them. CDR1 SGHRS and CDR2 YFSETQ come from the germline V gene. The CDR3 contains 11 residues. The CDR3 loop reads CASSLGFEQYF. CDR3 coding DNA: TGCGCCAGCAGCTTGGGCTTCGAGCAGTACTTC. Full variable domain (remainder filled in from reference TRBV5-1 and TRBJ2-7): KAGVTQTPRYLIKTRGQQVTLSCSPISGHRSVSWYQQTPGQGLQFLFEYFSETQRNKGNFPGRFSGRQFSNSRSEMNVSTLELGDSALYLCASSLGFEQYFGPGTRLTVT.

The V and J genes are TRBV19 and TRBJ2-5, with 10 bases fitting TRBD2. J lost 4 bases, V lost 3 bases, and 5 bases had no gene match. Germline values: CDR1 LNHDA, CDR2 SQIVND (reference sequence). The CDR3 is 15 residues long. CDR3 sequence reads: CASSIVAGGPETQYF. CDR3 coding DNA: TGTGCCAGTAGTATCGTAGCGGGAGGTCCAGAGACCCAGTACTTC.